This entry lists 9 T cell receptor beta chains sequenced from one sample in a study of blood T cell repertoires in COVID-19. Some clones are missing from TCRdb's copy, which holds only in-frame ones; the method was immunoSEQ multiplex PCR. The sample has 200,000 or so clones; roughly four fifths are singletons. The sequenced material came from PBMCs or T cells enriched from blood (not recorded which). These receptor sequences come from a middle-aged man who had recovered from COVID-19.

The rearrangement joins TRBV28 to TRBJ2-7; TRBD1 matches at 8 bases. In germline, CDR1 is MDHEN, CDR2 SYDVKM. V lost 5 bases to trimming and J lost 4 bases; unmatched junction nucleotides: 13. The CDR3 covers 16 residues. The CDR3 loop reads CASSPELGTGQYEQYF. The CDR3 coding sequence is TGTGCCAGCAGTCCGGAACTCGGGACAGGCCAATACGAGCAGTACTTC.

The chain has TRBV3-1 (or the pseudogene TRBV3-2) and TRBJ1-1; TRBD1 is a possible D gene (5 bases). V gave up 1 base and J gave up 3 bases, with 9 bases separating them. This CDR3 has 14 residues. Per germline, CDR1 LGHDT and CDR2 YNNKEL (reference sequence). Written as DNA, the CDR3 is TGTGCCAGCAGCCAAGGGATCAGGGACACTGAAGCTTTCTTT. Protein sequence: CASSQGIRDTEAFF.

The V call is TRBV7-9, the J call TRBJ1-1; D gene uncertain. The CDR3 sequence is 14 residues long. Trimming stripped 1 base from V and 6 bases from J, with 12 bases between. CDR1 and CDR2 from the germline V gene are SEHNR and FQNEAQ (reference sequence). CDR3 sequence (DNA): TGTGCCAGCAGCTTAGTGGGTCGGGGATCTGAAGCTTTCTTT. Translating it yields CASSLVGRGSEAFF. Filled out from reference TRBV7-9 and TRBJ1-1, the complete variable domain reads DTGVSQNPRHKITKRGQNVTFRCDPISEHNRLYWYRQTLGQGPEFLTYFQNEAQLEKSRLLSDRFSAERPKGSFSTLEIQRTEQGDSAMYLCASSLVGRGSEAFFGQGTRLTVV.

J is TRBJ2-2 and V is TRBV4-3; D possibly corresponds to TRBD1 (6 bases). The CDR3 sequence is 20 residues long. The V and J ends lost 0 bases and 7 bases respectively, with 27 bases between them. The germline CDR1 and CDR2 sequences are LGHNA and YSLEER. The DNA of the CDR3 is TGCGCCAGCAGCCAAGAAAGGGGGTGGTTGCAGGGGTATATTCACGGGGAGCTGTTTTTT. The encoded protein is CASSQERGWLQGYIHGELFF.

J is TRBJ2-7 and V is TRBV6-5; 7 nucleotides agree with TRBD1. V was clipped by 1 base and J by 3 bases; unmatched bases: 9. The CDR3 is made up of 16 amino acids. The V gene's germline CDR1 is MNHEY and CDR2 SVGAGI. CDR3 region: CASSYLPGQLDYEQYF. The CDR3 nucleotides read TGTGCCAGCAGTTACTTACCGGGACAGCTAGACTACGAGCAGTACTTC.

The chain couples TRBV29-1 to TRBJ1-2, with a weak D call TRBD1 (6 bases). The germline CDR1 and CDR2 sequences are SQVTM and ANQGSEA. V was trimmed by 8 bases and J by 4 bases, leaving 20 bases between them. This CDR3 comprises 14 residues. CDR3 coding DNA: TGCAGCTACACGAGACTACAGGGTGCCTATGGCTACACCTTC. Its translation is CSYTRLQGAYGYTF.

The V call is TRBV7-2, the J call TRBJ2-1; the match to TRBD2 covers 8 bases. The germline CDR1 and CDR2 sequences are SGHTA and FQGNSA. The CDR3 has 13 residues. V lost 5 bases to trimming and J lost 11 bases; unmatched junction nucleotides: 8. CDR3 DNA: TGTGCCAGCAGCCGTGGACTAGCTGGAAAGCAGTTCTTC. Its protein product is CASSRGLAGKQFF.

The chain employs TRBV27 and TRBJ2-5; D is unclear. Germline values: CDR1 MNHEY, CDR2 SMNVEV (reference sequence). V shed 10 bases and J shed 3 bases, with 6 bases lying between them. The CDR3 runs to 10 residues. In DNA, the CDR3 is TGTGCCATGTCGGAAGAGACCCAGTACTTC. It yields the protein CAMSEETQYF.

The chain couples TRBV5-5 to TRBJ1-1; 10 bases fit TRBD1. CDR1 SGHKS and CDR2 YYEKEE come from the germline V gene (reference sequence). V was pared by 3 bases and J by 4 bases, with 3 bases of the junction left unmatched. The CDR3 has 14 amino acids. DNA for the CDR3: TGTGCCAGCAGCTGGGGACAGGGGTTCACTGAAGCTTTCTTT. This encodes CASSWGQGFTEAFF.